This T cell receptor beta chain is from a study of blood T cell repertoires in COVID-19. Study at large: The United States, Italy and Spain were the sources of the acute and convalescent COVID-19 samples.

Seattle's enrolled individuals joined amid active infection and were then monitored longitudinally. Measured with immunoSEQ multiplex PCR; TCRdb has only the in-frame clones, and not every one. The table records approximately 530,000 clones, about 89% of them present only once. J lost 1 base, V lost 4 bases, and 4 bases had no gene match. Germline CDR1 and CDR2: LGHNA and YNFKEQ. The CDR3 extends over 16 amino acids. The source is a woman between 50 and 59 years old with COVID-19, enrolled during active disease. Sequencing was carried out using peripheral blood. The rearrangement links TRBV4-2 to TRBJ2-2, with 9 bases that match TRBD1. CDR3 protein: CASSLKGQGNTGELFF. DNA of the CDR3: TGTGCCAGCAGCCTAAAGGGACAGGGGAACACCGGGGAGCTGTTTTTT.